The sequence of this T cell receptor beta chain was determined in a study of cytomegalovirus exposure and HLA in healthy donors (dated 2017 in TCRdb). Some background on the complete study: In an earlier analysis of about 560 of the donors, under 300 Gb of sequence data and some 120 million unique TCR beta sequences from roughly 190 million T cells were reported. An early release that covered some 640 HLA-typed donors contained around 330 gigabases of sequencing data and 70 million to 100 million unique TCR sequences. Among the roughly 400 genotyped donors, about 85% belonged to the genetic ancestry cluster associated with self-reported Caucasian donors. The study was designed to test whether signatures of past pathogen exposure could be identified by cataloging public T cell receptors. The T cell repertoires of 700 or so subjects were profiled by immunosequencing and related to cytomegalovirus serostatus. In addition to the first cohort of roughly 700 subjects, a separate validation cohort of some 120 different subjects was used. To predict cytomegalovirus infection status, the study combined high-throughput TCR immunosequencing, statistical association of individual TCRs with disease status, and machine learning. To study patterns of TCR occurrence, a later analysis re-analyzed previously published TCR beta repertoires from 500 to 850 donors and added high-resolution HLA genotyping. Rather than drawing on any new phenotypic data, the later analysis identified candidate immune exposures from TCR beta sequences and the way those sequences occurred across donors. An earlier analysis of approximately 630 of the donors applied high-throughput TCR beta sequencing to assess whether each TCR beta V gene segment acted as functional or pseudogenic. Donor age, sex, ethnicity and CMV serostatus were compiled alongside the repertoire data. A later genetic analysis used genome-wide SNP genotypes for about 65% of the roughly 700 donors, treating that subset as a discovery cohort. All discovery cohort repertoires had been generated on a single sequencing platform. HLA typing included class I and class II loci at four-digit resolution. The number of typed donors differed by locus: about 620-630 for A, B, C, DRB1 and DQB1; 522 for DQA1; 600 to 610 for DPA1; and about 450 for DPB1. A handful of DR-DQ haplotypes were handled as single units for association and clustering because linkage in the cohort was strong. Among around 400 genotyped donors of the cohort, an average of about 220,000 unique TCR beta nucleotide sequences was sequenced per donor, of which approximately 18% were non-productive.

As regards this clone: Its antigen has not been determined. No base quality information exists; no much larger clone differs at one position.

Library preparation employed the immunoSEQ multiplex PCR assay. For the multiplex PCR, a mixture combining 60 forward primers for TCR Vbeta segments and 13 reverse primers for TCR Jbeta segments was used. A multiplex PCR assay on genomic DNA amplified the CDR3 region of rearranged TCR beta genes. Amplified TCR beta libraries were sequenced as 87-base-pair reads on the Illumina HiSeq System. The original pipeline was this. A later analysis counted tens of millions of unique TCR beta chains across the 600 to 850 repertoires, and some 11 million of these chains were shared by at least two donors. Raw reads were error-corrected and collapsed into unique sequences by a nearest-neighbor algorithm in which closely related sequences were merged to remove PCR and sequencing errors. V, D and J gene segments were assigned by aligning CDR3 sequences to IMGT reference sequences. Each retained sequence needed at least a six-nucleotide match to both a V gene segment and a J gene segment. Rearrangements were called productive when the CDR3 lacked stop codons and stayed in frame with V and J; all others were non-productive. CDR3 was defined by IMGT convention, running from the second conserved V-encoded cysteine to the conserved J-encoded phenylalanine. The earlier analysis of approximately 590 of the donors excluded any sequence lacking an unambiguous match to a single V gene segment. In an earlier analysis of some 590 of the donors, V segments were called functional above 56.7% productive rearrangements and were called segregating when the between-donor standard deviation exceeded 5%. To diagnose cytomegalovirus status from the catalog of TCR beta chain sequences, a statistical classification framework was built. A later analysis assigned V and J genes by comparing TCR nucleotide sequences with IMGT/GENE-DB human TR gene sequences. The TCRdist pipeline was used in a later analysis to assign CDR3 sequences and most-parsimonious VDJ recombination scenarios. In a later analysis, each TCR beta chain was defined by its CDR3 amino acid sequence together with its V-gene family, and reads lacking a unique V-gene family were excluded. To address suspected cross-contamination and a sequencing artifact, a later analysis removed approximately 600 highly shared, low-generation-probability nucleotide sequences. For each public chain, a later analysis derived a clonal expansion index from normalized ranks of inferred template counts within each repertoire. Generation probabilities in a later analysis came from a VDJ recombination model fitted to out-of-frame rearrangements, and those results were checked against IGoR. A later analysis scored TCR-TCR, TCR-HLA and TCR-CMV co-occurrence with hypergeometric tests, applying a repertoire-size bias correction to TCR pairs. In a later analysis, false discovery rates were estimated by permuting HLA or CMV assignments 20 times. In a later analysis, co-occurring TCRs were grouped using DBSCAN, with TCRdist sequence similarity added in when clustering inside HLA-allele-positive subsets. For co-occurrence clustering, repertoires with fewer than 30,000 or more than 120,000 public chains were excluded, along with four or five repertoires with anomalous nucleotide sharing. In its TCRdb copy, this immuneACCESS table keeps in-frame sequences only and misses some clones. Where compared with another copy, unresolved V genes explain less than half of these, and the others have no known cause. The DNA gave D and trimming, while V, J and clone size come from that table. The sample contains some 110,000 clones, about 9.4% of them found a single time. The ten most abundant clones make up under 6.5% of the sample.

The cohort comprised some 680 healthy bone marrow donors. Cohort members were all nominally healthy when sampled, although unrecorded immune exposures were likely present. The donor tested CMV seropositive and was one of the 289 seropositive cohort members. A peripheral blood sample was collected from each donor, and TCR beta sequencing was performed on peripheral blood mononuclear cells. The Qiagen DNeasy Blood Extraction Kit was used to extract genomic DNA from the blood cell samples. What the authors observed across the whole study: In a later analysis, the rate of TCR association differed among HLA loci, with DRB1 alleles having the most associated TCRs and HLA-C alleles having the fewest. A later analysis found that most CMV-associated TCR beta chains appeared HLA-restricted, with HLA associations seemingly driven largely by CMV exposure. Most TCR sequences were seen in very few donors, while some public TCRs were found in many individuals. In a later genetic analysis, a missense DCLRE1C variant was associated with V-gene and J-gene trimming of TCR beta chains, and the association was replicated in an independent cohort. A later genetic analysis reported fewer N-insertions in productive TCRs among donors in an Asian-associated ancestry cluster than the approximately 670-donor mean. In an earlier analysis of some 640 of the donors, most TCR beta V segments were observed in productive rearrangements about 87% or about 30% of the time, broadly matching IMGT annotations. The sequencing pipeline was judged likely to have produced a cluster of highly shared sequence variants as a technical artifact. A further reported finding was that TCR beta sequences accurately predicted the HLA-A and HLA-B alleles for most subjects in the first cohort. A later analysis reported that several top co-occurrence clusters appeared linked to parvovirus B19, influenza, CMV and Epstein-Barr virus. Because HLA typing was unavailable for some donors at each locus, only the typed subset was used in association tests. Linkage disequilibrium might explain the correlated functional status among segregating V segments, but an unknown experimental factor could not be excluded. Immune exposure information for the cohort was limited to CMV serostatus. The authors suggested that the approach could potentially be generalized to other disease states and immunological phenotypes. The study listed approximately 150 TCR beta chains as associated with cytomegalovirus. When HLA alleles, especially DR and DQ, strongly co-occurred, TCR associations were difficult to assign to individual alleles. The classifier was reported to diagnose cytomegalovirus status with high specificity and sensitivity in both the original and validation cohorts. In a later analysis, HLA-associated TCR beta chains were found to be more clonally expanded and to have lower generation probabilities than equally common non-associated chains. In vitro tests confirmed that a few of the cytomegalovirus-associated TCR beta chains recognize cytomegalovirus antigens. Specific HLA alleles were associated with roughly 17,000 TCR beta sequences at a false discovery rate of 0.05 in a later analysis. The earlier analysis of about 600 of the donors excluded 15 to 20 rarely observed V segments, including chromosome 9 orphons, because counts were too low. Only TCR beta chains were sequenced in this cohort, and the absence of alpha or paired-chain data limited detectable features. The presence/absence analyses assumed that sequencing depth was roughly uniform across donors, and that assumption may not be true. Because the 87-base-pair reads could not distinguish some IMGT-functional V segments, including TRBV6-2 and TRBV6-3, those segments were excluded.

Sequences SGHVS (CDR1) and FNYEAQ (CDR2) are obtained from the germline V gene. Trimming accounts for 4 bases at V and 5 bases at J, while the number of junction bases matched to no gene is 6. The CDR3 spans 16 residues, from the cysteine through the phenylalanine. The entry retains the CDR3 DNA only, 48 bases that are in frame from base 1. The rearranged chain carries TRBV7-6 and TRBJ2-1; 12 middle bases align to TRBD2. The source of this sequence is a middle-aged man in good health and CMV-seropositive. The sequencing input was PBMCs. Here is the DNA: TGTGCCAGCAGCTCTTTGCTAGCGGGAGGGAACAATGAGCAGTTCTTC. It translates to CASSSLLAGGNNEQFF. With the portions outside the CDR3 filled from the reference TRBV7-6 and TRBJ2-1 genes, the complete variable region becomes GAGVSQSPRYKVTKRGQDVALRCDPISGHVSLYWYRQALGQGPEFLTYFNYEAQQDKSGLPNDRFSAERPEGSISTLTIQRTEQRDSAMYRCASSSLLAGGNNEQFFGPGTRLTVL.